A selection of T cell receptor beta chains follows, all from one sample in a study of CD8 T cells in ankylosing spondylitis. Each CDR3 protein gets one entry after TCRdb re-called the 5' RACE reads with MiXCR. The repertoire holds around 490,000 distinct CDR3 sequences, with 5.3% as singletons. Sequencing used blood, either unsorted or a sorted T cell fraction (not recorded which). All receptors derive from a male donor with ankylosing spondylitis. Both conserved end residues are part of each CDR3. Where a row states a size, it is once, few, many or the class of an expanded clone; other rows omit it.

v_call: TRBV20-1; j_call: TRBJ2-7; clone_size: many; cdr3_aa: CSPNGQGTYEQYF
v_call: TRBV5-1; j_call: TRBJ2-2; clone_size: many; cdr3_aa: CASSLELHTGELFF
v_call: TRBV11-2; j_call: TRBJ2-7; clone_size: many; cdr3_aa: CASTPGQGGEQYF
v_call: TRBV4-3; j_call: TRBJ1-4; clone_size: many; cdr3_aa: CASSRLPGRGEKLFF
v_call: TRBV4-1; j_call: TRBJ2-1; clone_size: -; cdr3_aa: CASSHPAPGTGEVNEQFF
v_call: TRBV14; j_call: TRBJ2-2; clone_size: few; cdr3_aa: CASGKTGELFF
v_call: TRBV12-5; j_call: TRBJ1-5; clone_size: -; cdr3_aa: CASGSEGGMPQHF
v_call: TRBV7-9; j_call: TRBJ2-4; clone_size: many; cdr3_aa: CASSYGLAGAKNIQYF
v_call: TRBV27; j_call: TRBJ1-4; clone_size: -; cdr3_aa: CASSSTGWTNEKLFF
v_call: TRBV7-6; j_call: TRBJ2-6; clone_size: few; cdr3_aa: CASSFLAAGGANVLTF
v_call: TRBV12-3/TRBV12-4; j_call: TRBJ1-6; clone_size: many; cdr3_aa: CASSFNQGNSPLHF
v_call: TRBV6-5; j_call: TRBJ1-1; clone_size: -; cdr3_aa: CASSYQGVGTEAFF
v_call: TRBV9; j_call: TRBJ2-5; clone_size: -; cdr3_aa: CASSPAGAVGQTQYF
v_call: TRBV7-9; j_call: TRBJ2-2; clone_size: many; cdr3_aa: CASSLGTSNTGELFF
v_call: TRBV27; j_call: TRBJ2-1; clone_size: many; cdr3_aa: CASRTASNEQFF
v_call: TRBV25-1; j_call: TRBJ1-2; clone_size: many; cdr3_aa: CASSEYSPGGDYGYTF
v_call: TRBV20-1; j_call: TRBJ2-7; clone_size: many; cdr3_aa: CSASVGTESSYEQYF
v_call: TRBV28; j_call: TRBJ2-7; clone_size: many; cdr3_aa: CASSFTESSYEQYF
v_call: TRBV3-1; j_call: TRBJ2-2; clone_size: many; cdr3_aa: CASSQDYFPTGELFF
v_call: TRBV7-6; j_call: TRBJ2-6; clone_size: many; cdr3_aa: CASSLNPGTSGANVLTF
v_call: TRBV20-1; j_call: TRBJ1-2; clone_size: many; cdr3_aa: CSARDLQGYGYTF
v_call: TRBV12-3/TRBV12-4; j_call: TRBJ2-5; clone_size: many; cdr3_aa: CASSSGLAGQETQYF
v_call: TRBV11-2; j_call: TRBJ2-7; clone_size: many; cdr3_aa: CASSSRGQGVNEQYF
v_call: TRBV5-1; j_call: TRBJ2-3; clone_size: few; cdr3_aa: CASSSRDPRFTDTQYF
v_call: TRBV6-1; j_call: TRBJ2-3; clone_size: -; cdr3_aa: CASSETRTSTDTQYF
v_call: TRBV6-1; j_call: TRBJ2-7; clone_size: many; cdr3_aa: CASSTGTWAEQYF
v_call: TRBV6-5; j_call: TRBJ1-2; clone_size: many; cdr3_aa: CASSYMLRTGDGYTF
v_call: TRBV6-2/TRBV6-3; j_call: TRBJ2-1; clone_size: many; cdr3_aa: CASSYSQELNNEQFF
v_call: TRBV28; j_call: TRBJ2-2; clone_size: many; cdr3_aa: CASSLLRLTGELFF
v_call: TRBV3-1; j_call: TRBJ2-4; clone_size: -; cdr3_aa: CASSPRDRGIWAKNIQYF
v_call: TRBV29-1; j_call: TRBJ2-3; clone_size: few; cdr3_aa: CSVAIGTPEIQYF
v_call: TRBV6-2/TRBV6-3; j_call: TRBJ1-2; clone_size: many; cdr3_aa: CASSYAGGYGYTF
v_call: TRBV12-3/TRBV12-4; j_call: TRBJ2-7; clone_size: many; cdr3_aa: CASSYRTGYEQYF
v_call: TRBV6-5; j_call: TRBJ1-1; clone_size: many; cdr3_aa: CASSYRTDINTEAFF
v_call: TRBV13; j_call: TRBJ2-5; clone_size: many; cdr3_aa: CASSFHQGKAQETQYF
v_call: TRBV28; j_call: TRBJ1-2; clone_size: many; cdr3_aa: CASGGGGYTF
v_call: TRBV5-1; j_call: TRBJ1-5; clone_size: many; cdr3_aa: CASSLGGGEEPQHF
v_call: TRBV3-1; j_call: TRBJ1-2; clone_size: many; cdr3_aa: CASSQDQTGRDGYTF
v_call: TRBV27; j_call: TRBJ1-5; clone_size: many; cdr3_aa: CASSLSRTGVLQPQHF
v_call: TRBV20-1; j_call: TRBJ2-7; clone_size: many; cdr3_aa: CSPQGTGVEQYF
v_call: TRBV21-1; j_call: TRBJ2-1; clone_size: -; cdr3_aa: CASGLGRRNEQFF
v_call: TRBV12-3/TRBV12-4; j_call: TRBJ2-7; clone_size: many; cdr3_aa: CASSFVLDEQYF
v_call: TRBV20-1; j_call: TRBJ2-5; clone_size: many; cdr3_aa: CSARDSGTVKETQYF
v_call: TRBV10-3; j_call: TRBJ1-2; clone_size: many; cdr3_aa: CAIRVSGTGFTF
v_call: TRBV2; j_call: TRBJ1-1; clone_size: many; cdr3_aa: CASLTDYMNTEAFF
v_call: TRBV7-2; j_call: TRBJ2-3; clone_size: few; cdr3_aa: CASSLTYTDTQYF
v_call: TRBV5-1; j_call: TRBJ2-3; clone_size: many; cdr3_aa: CASSGASGRATDTQYF
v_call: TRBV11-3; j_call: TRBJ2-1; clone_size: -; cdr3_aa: CASSPSLYNEQFF
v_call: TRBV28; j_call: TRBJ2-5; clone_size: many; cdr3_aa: CASSLLGGIQETQYF
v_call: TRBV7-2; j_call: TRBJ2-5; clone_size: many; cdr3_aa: CASSLGASSQTQYF
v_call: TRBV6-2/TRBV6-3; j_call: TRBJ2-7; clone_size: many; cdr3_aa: CASSRTPRQGSYEQYF
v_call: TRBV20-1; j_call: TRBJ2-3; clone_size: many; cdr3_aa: CSARDPLAPDTQYF
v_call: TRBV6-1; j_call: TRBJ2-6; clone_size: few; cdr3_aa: CASSSPRSGANVLTF
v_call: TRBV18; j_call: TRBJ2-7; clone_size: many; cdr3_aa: CASSQDRNSYEQYF
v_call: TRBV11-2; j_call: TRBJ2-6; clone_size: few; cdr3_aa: CASSPFPRGSSGANVLTF
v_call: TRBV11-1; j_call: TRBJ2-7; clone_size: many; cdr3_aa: CASSRTGGREQYF
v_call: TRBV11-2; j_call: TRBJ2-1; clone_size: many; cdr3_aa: CASRQGGFERGGEQFF
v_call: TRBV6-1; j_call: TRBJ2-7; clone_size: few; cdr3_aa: CASSEGTGEGHEQYF
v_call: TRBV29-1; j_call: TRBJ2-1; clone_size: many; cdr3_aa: CSVVLSSYNEQFF